Presented here are 14 T cell receptor beta chains from one specimen sequenced in a study of shared clonotypes between healthy human individuals. Libraries were prepared by immunoSEQ multiplex PCR; TCRdb keeps only in-frame clonotypes and omits some of them. Among 700,000 or so clones, 72% were seen once, and the ten largest hold around 2%. The sample consisted of memory CD4+ T cells sorted from blood. Subset indicated: CD45RA-negative fraction. The source is a woman in her 30s in good health.

The CDR3 spells CASSLLGANYEQYF. In DNA form, the CDR3 reads TGTGCCAGCAGCCTACTCGGGGCTAACTACGAGCAGTACTTC. This chain links TRBV5-6 with TRBJ2-7; D could derive from TRBD1 or TRBD2 (5 bases each). CDR1 is SGHDT and CDR2 is YYEEEE in the germline V gene. Trimming stripped 4 bases from V and 3 bases from J, with 14 bases between. The CDR3 has 14 amino acids.

This chain links TRBV5-6 with TRBJ1-2; D is unresolved. The CDR3 totals 12 residues. From germline, CDR1 is SGHDT and CDR2 YYEEEE. V lost 4 bases to trimming and J lost 6 bases, with 10 bases between them. The CDR3, as DNA: TGTGCCAGCAGCCCGGGGATACATGGCTACACCTTC. It yields the protein CASSPGIHGYTF.

There are a few counts of this clone. The gene calls are TRBV7-2 and TRBJ2-1, with TRBD2 matching 11 bases. The V and J ends lost 1 base and 4 bases, in that order; junction bases with no gene match: 12. The CDR3 is made up of 19 amino acids. Per germline, CDR1 SGHTA and CDR2 FQGNSA. The CDR3 DNA reads TGTGCCAGCAGCTTAGGGGGGAGACTAGCGGGAATTACATACAATGAGCAGTTCTTC. Its translation is CASSLGGRLAGITYNEQFF.

The gene calls are TRBV11-2 and TRBJ2-7; no definite D call. The V and J ends lost 4 bases and 5 bases respectively, with 21 bases between them. Per the germline V gene, CDR1 is SGHAT and CDR2 is FQNNGV. CDR3 size: 16 residues. CDR3 loop: CASSSIRHQLPHEQYF. CDR3 nucleotide sequence: TGTGCCAGCAGCTCGATCCGACATCAATTGCCCCACGAGCAGTACTTC.

This sequence joins TRBV19 and TRBJ2-1; D gene uncertain. In germline, CDR1 is LNHDA, CDR2 SQIVND (reference sequence). This CDR3 is 12 amino acids long. The V and J ends lost 4 bases and 8 bases respectively, with 9 bases between them. The CDR3 here is CASSNDLDEQFF. DNA for the CDR3: TGTGCCAGTAGTAATGACCTGGATGAGCAGTTCTTC.

This sequence joins TRBV5-1 and TRBJ1-3; the D gene is possibly TRBD1 (6 bases). The V end lost 7 bases, the J end lost 4 bases, and 12 bases lay between the germline ends. The CDR3 contains 13 residues. Per the germline V gene, CDR1 is SGHRS and CDR2 is YFSETQ. The CDR3 here is CASSMTGGNTIYF. The CDR3 DNA follows: TGCGCCAGCTCAATGACAGGAGGAAACACCATATATTTT.

V and J are TRBV4-1 and TRBJ2-7, with D possibly being TRBD1 (5 bases). This CDR3 spans 15 amino acids. Germline loops: CDR1 MGHRA, CDR2 YSYEKL. Trimming took 0 bases from V and 3 from J, leaving 12 bases between them. The CDR3 DNA sequence: TGCGCCAGCAGCCAAGATGGCCAGGGTTTCTACGAGCAGTACTTC. Protein: CASSQDGQGFYEQYF.

This chain links TRBV5-1 with TRBJ2-3; D might be TRBD1 or TRBD2, each matching 5 bases. V was pared by 0 bases and J by 2 bases, with 10 bases between. The CDR3 extends over 15 amino acids. Germline-derived CDR1 and CDR2 are SGHRS and YFSETQ. CDR3 sequence reads: CASSLARDPTDTQYF. The CDR3 nucleotides are TGCGCCAGCAGCTTGGCGAGGGACCCCACAGATACGCAGTATTTT.

The rearrangement links TRBV29-1 to TRBJ2-7, with D unresolved. Trimming cost V 5 bases and J 0 bases, with 11 bases left between them. The CDR3 contains 13 residues. Germline loops: CDR1 SQVTM, CDR2 ANQGSEA. This CDR3 is CSVLSTSSYEQYF. The CDR3 nucleotides read TGCAGCGTTTTGTCGACAAGCTCCTACGAGCAGTACTTC.

V usage is TRBV28 and J usage is TRBJ2-7; 8 positions agree with TRBD1. The length of the CDR3 is 15 residues. V lost 5 bases to trimming and J lost 3 bases; unmatched junction nucleotides: 9. The V gene's germline CDR1 is MDHEN and CDR2 SYDVKM. CDR3 sequence (DNA): TGTGCCAGCAGTGGAGCCGGGACAGGTAACTACGAGCAGTACTTC. This sequence encodes CASSGAGTGNYEQYF.

This clone has more than one count but fewer than ten. The chain couples TRBV28 to TRBJ2-1; 11 nucleotides agree with TRBD2. Germline assignment: CDR1 MDHEN and CDR2 SYDVKM. The CDR3 has 14 amino acids. The V and J ends lost 2 bases and 8 bases, in that order; junction bases with no gene match: 2. Written as DNA, the CDR3 is TGTGCCAGCAGTTTAACTAGCGGGAGTGATGAGCAGTTCTTC. The encoded protein is CASSLTSGSDEQFF.

This chain links TRBV5-1 with TRBJ2-3; D tentatively reads TRBD1 or TRBD2 (5 bases each). The germline V gene has CDR1 SGHRS and CDR2 YFSETQ. Between the trimmed V and J ends, which lost 4 bases and 5 bases, there was a span of 14 bases. The CDR3 totals 14 residues. For the CDR3, the DNA is TGCGCCAGCAGCGGGGGATTCGAAGGAGATACGCAGTATTTT. Amino acid sequence: CASSGGFEGDTQYF. Variable domain in full (rest from reference TRBV5-1 and TRBJ2-3): KAGVTQTPRYLIKTRGQQVTLSCSPISGHRSVSWYQQTPGQGLQFLFEYFSETQRNKGNFPGRFSGRQFSNSRSEMNVSTLELGDSALYLCASSGGFEGDTQYFGPGTRLTVL.

A remark on this clone: At the DNA level, this CDR3 is encoded by other sequences in the same sample as well. The genes are TRBV5-1 and TRBJ1-1, with D possibly TRBD1 on 5 matching bases. The germline CDR1 and CDR2 sequences are SGHRS and YFSETQ. This CDR3 is 15 amino acids long. Trimming removed 0 bases at V and 4 bases at J, with 13 bases between. This chain's CDR3 is CASSLEWGGTTEAFF. The CDR3 nucleotides are TGCGCCAGCAGCTTGGAATGGGGGGGAACCACTGAAGCTTTCTTT.

The rearrangement links TRBV29-1 to TRBJ2-5; the D gene is possibly TRBD2 (6 bases). Trimming shortened V by 4 bases and J by 5 bases, and 14 bases separated the two germline ends. Germline CDR1 and CDR2: SQVTM and ANQGSEA. The CDR3 consists of 13 residues. CDR3 protein: CSVGRGVPETQYF. For the CDR3, the DNA is TGCAGCGTTGGGCGCGGGGTTCCGGAGACCCAGTACTTC.